This TCR beta chain was identified during a study of blood T cell repertoires in COVID-19. The junction had 9 bases not matched to a gene; V was cut back by 4 bases and J by 2 bases. Per the germline V gene, CDR1 is SGHTA and CDR2 is FQGTGA. CDR3 length equals 18 residues. In the source study's methods: The authors estimated nucleated cell counts from reference gene primer amplification. Using immunoSEQ multiplex PCR, the repertoire was profiled, and TCRdb retains in-frame clones only, with some absent. V and J calls plus clone size are reproduced from that table; the DNA served to infer D and trimming. In the table there are approximately 71,000 clones, about 81% of which are singletons.

This chain links TRBV7-3 with TRBJ2-6; TRBD2 agrees at 9 bases. This receptor was identified in a woman aged 80 or over with acute or convalescent COVID-19. The sequencing input was peripheral blood. The CDR3 spells CASSSLGLAFTGANVLTF. CDR3 DNA sequence: TGTGCCAGCAGCTCTCTGGGACTAGCTTTTACTGGGGCCAACGTCCTGACTTTC.